The clone carrying this T cell receptor (beta chain) has a handful of counts. Antigen unknown. These data come from a study of human T cells and chemical hapten exposure. TCRdb analysed the RACE reads with MiXCR anew, one entry per CDR3 protein. The repertoire holds 180,000 or so distinct CDR3 sequences, with approximately 20% as singletons. The CDR3 consists of 14 residues. J lost 6 bases, V lost 4 bases, and 4 bases had no gene match. Germline V gives CDR1 SNHLY, CDR2 FYNNEI. Time point of the sample: patch test 1, 2 weeks after DPC sensitization. The treatment was: therapeutic diphenylcyclopropenone sensitization with weekly scalp DPC. General study findings and limits: PT1 expanded TCR counts and patch test score correlated positively.

The chain recombines TRBV2 with TRBJ1-5; 9 nucleotides line up with TRBD1. The source is a woman between 45 and 65 years old with alopecia areata. Some clones in this sample may be carry-over from other donors' samples. Sequenced here: whole blood, sampled in connection with sensitization to the hapten diphenylcyclopropenone (DPC). The CDR3 reads CASSGGQGGQPQHF. CDR3 bases: TGTGCCAGCAGTGGGGGACAGGGAGGTCAGCCCCAGCATTTT.